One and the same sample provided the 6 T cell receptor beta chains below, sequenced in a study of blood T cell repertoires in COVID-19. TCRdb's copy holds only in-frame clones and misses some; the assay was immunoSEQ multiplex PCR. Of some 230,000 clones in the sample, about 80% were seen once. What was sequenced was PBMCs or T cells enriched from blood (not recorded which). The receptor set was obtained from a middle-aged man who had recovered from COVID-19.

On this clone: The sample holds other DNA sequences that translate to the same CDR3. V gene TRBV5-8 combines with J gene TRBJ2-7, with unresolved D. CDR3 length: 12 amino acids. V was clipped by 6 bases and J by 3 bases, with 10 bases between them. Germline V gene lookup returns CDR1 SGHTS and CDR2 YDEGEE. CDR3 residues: CASTPSYYEQYF. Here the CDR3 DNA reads TGTGCCAGCACCCCCTCCTACTACGAGCAGTACTTC.

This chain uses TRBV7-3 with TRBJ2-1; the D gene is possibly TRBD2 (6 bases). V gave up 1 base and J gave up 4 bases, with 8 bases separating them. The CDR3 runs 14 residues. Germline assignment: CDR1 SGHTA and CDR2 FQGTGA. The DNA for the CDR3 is TGTGCCAGCAGCTTAAGCGGGGAGTACAATGAGCAGTTCTTC. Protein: CASSLSGEYNEQFF.

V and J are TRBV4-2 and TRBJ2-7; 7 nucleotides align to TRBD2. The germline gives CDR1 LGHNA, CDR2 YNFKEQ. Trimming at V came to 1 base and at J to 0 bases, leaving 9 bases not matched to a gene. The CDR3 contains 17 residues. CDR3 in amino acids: CASSQVPGSGTSYEQYF. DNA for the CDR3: TGTGCCAGCAGCCAAGTACCAGGAAGCGGGACCTCCTACGAGCAGTACTTC.

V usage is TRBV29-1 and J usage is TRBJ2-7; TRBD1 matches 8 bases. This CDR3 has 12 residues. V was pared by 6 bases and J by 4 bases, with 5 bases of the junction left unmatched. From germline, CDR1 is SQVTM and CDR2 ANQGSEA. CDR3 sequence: CSVGQDRYEQYF. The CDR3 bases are TGCAGCGTGGGACAGGACCGGTACGAGCAGTACTTC.

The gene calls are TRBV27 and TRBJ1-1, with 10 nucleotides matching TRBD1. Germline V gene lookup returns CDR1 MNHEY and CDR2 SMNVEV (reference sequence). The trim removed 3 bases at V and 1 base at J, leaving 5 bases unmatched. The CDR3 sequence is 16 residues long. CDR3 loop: CASSFSTGGKNTEAFF. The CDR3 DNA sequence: TGTGCCAGCAGTTTTTCGACAGGGGGCAAGAACACTGAAGCTTTCTTT.

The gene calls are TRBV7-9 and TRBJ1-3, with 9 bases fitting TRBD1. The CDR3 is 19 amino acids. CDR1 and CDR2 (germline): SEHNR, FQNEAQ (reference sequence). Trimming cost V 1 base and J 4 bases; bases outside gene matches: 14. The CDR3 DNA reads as TGTGCCAGCAGCTTAGGAGGTTGGGGGACAGGGTCGTACGGAAACACCATATATTTT. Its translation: CASSLGGWGTGSYGNTIYF.